One and the same sample provided the 23 T cell receptor beta chains below, sequenced in a study of identical twins. TCRdb re-analysed the 5' RACE reads in MiXCR, keeping a single row per CDR3 protein. The data show about 480,000 distinct CDR3 sequences, approximately 15% seen once. Another study also made use of these data, one on yellow fever vaccine responses in identical twins.

The sequenced sample consisted of CD4+ T cells sorted from blood. These receptors all stem from a woman aged 18-35 years in good health.

The chain is built from TRBV12-3 or TRBV12-4 and TRBJ2-7; a possible D gene is TRBD2 (6 bases). V was cut by 8 bases and J by 2 bases, with 13 bases left in between. The CDR3 runs 13 residues. CDR3: CASSLGEAYEQYF. The CDR3 DNA reads TGTGCCAGCTCCCTCGGGGAGGCCTACGAGCAGTACTTC.

The rearrangement uses TRBV28 and TRBJ1-5; D may be TRBD1 (5 bases). Germline CDR1 is MDHEN and CDR2 is SYDVKM. Trimming took 5 bases from V and 1 from J, leaving 12 bases between them. The CDR3 is made up of 15 amino acids. The CDR3 region is CASSTAGGSNQPQHF. CDR3 nucleotide sequence: TGTGCCAGCAGTACTGCGGGGGGGAGCAATCAGCCCCAGCATTTT.

This clonotype was seen at least ten times. The chain recombines TRBV20-1 with TRBJ2-7; TRBD2 is a possible D gene (5 bases). Looked up from germline, CDR1 is DFQATT and CDR2 is SNEGSKA (reference sequence). This CDR3 contains 15 residues. With 1 base removed from V and 0 bases from J, the gap between germline ends came to 13 bases. The DNA of the CDR3 is TGCAGTGCTAGAGGGGGAAGGACTGACTCCTACGAGCAGTACTTC. This sequence encodes CSARGGRTDSYEQYF.

The chain links TRBV3-1 to TRBJ2-2; no clear D. This CDR3 spans 13 amino acids. The V end lost 2 bases, the J end lost 5 bases, and 6 bases lay between the germline ends. Looked up from germline, CDR1 is LGHDT and CDR2 is YNNKEL (reference sequence). The CDR3 region has the DNA TGTGCCAGCAGCCAAACTTTGACCGGGGAGCTGTTTTTT. Translation: CASSQTLTGELFF.

This clonotype was counted a few times. The chain uses TRBV6-5 and TRBJ2-4; no reliable D call. Germline lookup yields CDR1 MNHEY and CDR2 SVGAGI. The CDR3 loop spans 15 amino acids. Trimming removed 2 bases at V and 3 bases at J, with 11 bases between. CDR3 amino acids: CASSYSRHIKNIQYF. CDR3 bases: TGTGCCAGCAGTTACAGTAGACATATCAAAAACATTCAGTACTTC.

The chain couples TRBV20-1 to TRBJ2-1; a possible D gene is TRBD2 (6 bases). V lost 5 bases and J lost 10, with 21 bases in between. The CDR3 sequence is 14 residues long. CDR1 is DFQATT and CDR2 is SNEGSKA in the germline V gene (reference sequence). CDR3 bases: TGCAGTGCTCCCCTTTTACTAGCCGGAGGGGAGCAGTTCTTC. Its protein is CSAPLLLAGGEQFF.

This chain links TRBV7-9 with TRBJ1-2, with D hard to call. With 3 bases removed from V and 0 bases from J, the gap between germline ends came to 8 bases. Germline V gene sequence: CDR1 SEHNR, CDR2 FQNEAQ (reference sequence). The CDR3 loop spans 14 amino acids. The CDR3, as DNA: TGTGCCAGCAGCTTTAATAGGGCTAACTATGGCTACACCTTC. The encoded protein is CASSFNRANYGYTF.

The chain carries TRBV28 and TRBJ2-5; a possible D gene is TRBD2 (5 bases). The CDR3 extends over 12 amino acids. Germline V gene sequence: CDR1 MDHEN, CDR2 SYDVKM. V was pared by 10 bases and J by 5 bases, with 14 bases between. CDR3 DNA sequence: TGTGCCACCCACTCGGGGTGGGAGACCCAGTACTTC. This codes for CATHSGWETQYF.

V gene TRBV7-6 combines with J gene TRBJ2-1; 10 bases fit TRBD2. The V gene end was trimmed by 2 bases and the J gene end by 6 bases; junction bases not matched to a gene: 4. This CDR3 is 15 amino acids long. CDR1 is SGHVS, CDR2 FNYEAQ, per germline. CDR3 DNA: TGTGCCAGCAGCTTACAAGCGGGAGGGCCCAATGAGCAGTTCTTC. Its translation: CASSLQAGGPNEQFF.

The genes are TRBV7-2 and TRBJ2-3; D remains unclear. Germline assignment: CDR1 SGHTA and CDR2 FQGNSA. V dropped 7 bases and J dropped 4 bases, with 9 bases sitting between them. This CDR3 comprises 12 residues. The CDR3 nucleotides are TGTGCCAGCACCCGCCTGGCAGATACGCAGTATTTT. Translating gives CASTRLADTQYF. Combining the CDR3 with reference TRBV7-2 and TRBJ2-3 gives the whole variable domain GAGVSQSPSNKVTEKGKDVELRCDPISGHTALYWYRQSLGQGLEFLIYFQGNSAPDKSGLPSDRFSAERTGGSVSTLTIQRTQQEDSAVYLCASTRLADTQYFGPGTRLTVL.

The chain uses TRBV3-1 and TRBJ2-5, with D perhaps matching TRBD1 or TRBD2 (6 bases each). The CDR3 extends over 15 amino acids. Deletions cut 4 bases from V and 1 base from J, with 13 bases between. The germline V gene encodes CDR1 LGHDT and CDR2 YNNKEL (reference sequence). The CDR3 spells CASSPEGGRQETQYF. The CDR3 region has the DNA TGTGCCAGCAGCCCCGAGGGGGGCCGCCAAGAGACCCAGTACTTC.

There are a few counts of this clonotype. This chain uses TRBV11-3 with TRBJ2-2; 11 bases fit TRBD2. Unmatched junction bases numbered 4, after V lost 2 bases and J lost 11 bases. The CDR3 consists of 14 residues. Per germline, CDR1 SGHNT and CDR2 YENEEA. CDR3 residues: CASSLLAGGRELFF. The CDR3 DNA reads TGTGCCAGCAGCTTACTAGCGGGAGGCCGAGAGCTGTTTTTT.

The chain combines TRBV28 with TRBJ2-7; no clear D gene. V lost 3 bases and J lost 5, with 8 bases in between. The germline V gene has CDR1 MDHEN and CDR2 SYDVKM. The CDR3 consists of 12 residues. Here the CDR3 DNA reads TGTGCCAGCAGTTTCAGTAGGGACGAGCAGTACTTC. It codes for CASSFSRDEQYF.

The chain recombines TRBV7-2 with TRBJ2-3; 13 nucleotides match TRBD2. Germline trimming cut 1 base from V and 10 bases from J; bases unmatched to any gene: 8. Germline assignment: CDR1 SGHTA and CDR2 FQGNSA. The CDR3 length is 16 residues. In DNA form, the CDR3 reads TGTGCCAGCAGCTTAGAAGGGACTAGCGGGGCTGGGGCGCAGTATTTT. This codes for CASSLEGTSGAGAQYF.

The chain has TRBV29-1 and TRBJ2-5, with TRBD1 matching 11 bases. V dropped 7 bases and J dropped 5; count of bases not matched to a gene: 9. CDR1 and CDR2 from the germline V gene are SQVTM and ANQGSEA. The CDR3 loop spans 14 amino acids. CDR3 protein: CSGSDRGLMETQYF. The DNA of the CDR3 is TGCAGCGGCTCGGACAGGGGGCTTATGGAGACCCAGTACTTC.

This clonotype was counted between two and nine times. The rearrangement uses TRBV20-1 and TRBJ2-3; 9 bases agree with TRBD2. The junction had 10 bases not matched to a gene; V was cut back by 4 bases and J by 2 bases. The CDR3 contains 16 residues. The germline V gene encodes CDR1 DFQATT and CDR2 SNEGSKA (reference sequence). In DNA form, the CDR3 reads TGCAGTGCTATCCACTCGAGCGGGGGGTCCACAGATACGCAGTATTTT. This translates into CSAIHSSGGSTDTQYF.

In this sample, this clonotype turned up a few times. The chain couples TRBV29-1 to TRBJ2-4, with D hard to call. V was trimmed by 1 base and J by 0 bases, leaving 4 bases between them. Looked up from germline, CDR1 is SQVTM and CDR2 is ANQGSEA. This CDR3 contains 13 residues. The DNA of the CDR3 is TGCAGCGTTGAAGGAGTAGCCAAAAACATTCAGTACTTC. Protein sequence: CSVEGVAKNIQYF.

This clonotype was seen a few times. The V and J genes are TRBV30 and TRBJ1-5; D remains ambiguous. The CDR3 consists of 13 residues. Germline V gene data show CDR1 as GTSNPN and CDR2 as SVGIG (reference sequence). V was cut by 6 bases and J by 0 bases, with 9 bases left in between. The CDR3 DNA reads TGTGCCTGCTCCAACGATAGCAATCAGCCCCAGCATTTT. It specifies CACSNDSNQPQHF.

The DNA of the CDR3 is TGCGCCAGCAGCTCGCGGGGACAGGTGGCCGGCGAGCAGTACTTC. This codes for CASSSRGQVAGEQYF. V is TRBV5-1 and J is TRBJ2-7, with 8 nucleotides matching TRBD1. The CDR3 is made up of 15 amino acids. CDR1 is SGHRS and CDR2 is YFSETQ in the germline V gene. The J segment lost 6 bases and the V segment lost 3 bases, leaving 11 bases of the junction unmatched.

At least ten counts were recorded for this clonotype. The rearrangement links TRBV4-3 to TRBJ2-3; D might be TRBD2 (6 bases). CDR1 is LGHNA, CDR2 YSLEER, per germline. The CDR3 covers 16 residues. Trimming removed 3 bases at V and 6 bases at J, with 19 bases between. CDR3 in DNA: TGCGCCAGCAGCCATTATTCGGCGGGATCCGCGGATACGCAGTATTTT. As protein: CASSHYSAGSADTQYF.

The table lists this clonotype with a few counts. The chain carries TRBV5-1 and TRBJ2-3, with D possibly being TRBD1 (7 bases). Germline V gene lookup returns CDR1 SGHRS and CDR2 YFSETQ. V lost 9 bases to trimming and J lost 2 bases, with 10 bases between them. The CDR3 extends over 12 amino acids. The CDR3 here is CATRGDTDTQYF. In nucleotides, the CDR3 is TGCGCCACCAGGGGGGACACAGATACGCAGTATTTT.

This clonotype has more than one count but fewer than ten. The V gene is TRBV4-1, the J gene TRBJ2-2; 9 bases line up with TRBD2. This CDR3 region has 17 residues. From germline, CDR1 is MGHRA and CDR2 YSYEKL. V was pared by 0 bases and J by 0 bases, with 2 bases of the junction left unmatched. Here the CDR3 reads CASSQDPSGANTGELFF. The CDR3 DNA is TGCGCCAGCAGCCAAGATCCTAGCGGGGCGAACACCGGGGAGCTGTTTTTT.

This clonotype was recorded once. The rearrangement uses TRBV27 and TRBJ2-1; 15 bases agree with TRBD2. After removal of 7 bases from V and 3 bases from J, the junction contained 7 bases not matched to a gene. The length of the CDR3 is 17 residues. Germline CDR1 reads MNHEY; CDR2 reads SMNVEV (reference sequence). CDR3 DNA: TGTGCCAGCAAAGGGACTAGCGGGAGGCACAACTACAATGAGCAGTTCTTC. It is translated as CASKGTSGRHNYNEQFF.